This entry lists 3 T cell receptor beta chains sequenced from one sample in a study of blood T cell repertoires in COVID-19. This table comes from immunoSEQ multiplex PCR, and its TCRdb copy is limited to in-frame clones, with some not included. The data show 200,000 to 250,000 clones, approximately 83% seen once. The sequenced sample was peripheral blood. The receptors stem from a woman aged 30 to 39 who had recovered from COVID-19.

This chain joins TRBV4-1 and TRBJ2-5, with a possible D match to TRBD1 (5 bases). CDR1 and CDR2 (germline): MGHRA, YSYEKL. This CDR3 is 16 amino acids long. V was pared by 3 bases and J by 5 bases, with 19 bases between. The CDR3 loop reads CASSHGVLRGGETQYF. In nucleotides, the CDR3 is TGCGCCAGCAGCCATGGGGTCCTTAGGGGTGGGGAGACCCAGTACTTC.

The chain links TRBV9 to TRBJ2-7, with D possibly TRBD1 on 5 matching bases. V was shortened by 0 bases and J by 2 bases, with 12 bases between the two germline ends. CDR3 length equals 15 residues. Germline assignment: CDR1 SGDLS and CDR2 YYNGEE. CDR3 residues: CASSVAPTVTYEQYF. The CDR3 DNA follows: TGTGCCAGCAGCGTAGCCCCGACAGTAACCTACGAGCAGTACTTC. Supplemented by reference TRBV9 and TRBJ2-7, the full variable domain reads DSGVTQTPKHLITATGQRVTLRCSPRSGDLSVYWYQQSLDQGLQFLIQYYNGEERAKGNILERFSAQQFPDLHSELNLSSLELGDSALYFCASSVAPTVTYEQYFGPGTRLTVT.

The chain combines TRBV29-1 with TRBJ1-1, with 11 positions matching TRBD1. Losses at the gene ends were 4 bases for V and 1 base for J; bases not matched to a gene: 11. CDR1 and CDR2 (germline): SQVTM, ANQGSEA. CDR3 length: 17 residues. The CDR3 DNA reads TGCAGCGTTGTGGCTAGAGGGACAGGGGGTACGAACACTGAAGCTTTCTTT. Protein sequence: CSVVARGTGGTNTEAFF.